These 30 T cell receptor beta chains originate from one sample sequenced in a study of PD-L1 blockade in urothelial cancer. Data came from immunoSEQ multiplex PCR; TCRdb stores just in-frame clones and leaves some out. The sample carries 70,000 to 90,000 clones, more than 75% recorded once. Time point given: pretreatment peripheral blood. Sequencing used PBMCs, obtained around atezolizumab (anti-PD-L1) treatment. The receptor set was obtained from a man between 60 and 70 years old with urothelial cancer.

The chain links TRBV7-9 to TRBJ2-1; no clear D gene. Trimming took off 3 bases at V and 2 bases at J, with 11 bases between the two ends. The CDR3 runs to 15 residues. Germline V gives CDR1 SEHNR, CDR2 FQNEAQ (reference sequence). The CDR3 protein is CASSFDFSAYNEQFF. The CDR3 nucleotides read TGTGCCAGCAGCTTCGACTTTTCTGCCTACAATGAGCAGTTCTTC.

The CDR3 DNA follows: TGTGCCAGCTCAGCCTACGTGTCTGAGAATGAAAAACTGTTTTTT. It is translated as CASSAYVSENEKLFF. The gene calls are TRBV18 and TRBJ1-4, with D uncertain. This CDR3 is 15 amino acids long. Trimming took 5 bases from V and 5 from J, leaving 15 bases between them. Looked up from germline, CDR1 is KGHSH and CDR2 is LQKENI.

The chain recombines TRBV5-8 with TRBJ1-3; D is ambiguous. The CDR3 has 14 amino acids. The germline gives CDR1 SGHTS, CDR2 YDEGEE. The V end was cut by 3 bases, the J end by 5 bases, with 12 bases between. CDR3 nucleotides: TGTGCCAGCAGCTGGGCGGACTCACGAAACACCATATATTTT. Its translation is CASSWADSRNTIYF.

In its sample, this clone was seen once. The V gene is TRBV9, the J gene TRBJ1-2; D not certain. The V end lost 3 bases, the J end lost 8 bases, and 8 bases lay between the germline ends. The CDR3 covers 11 residues. Germline CDR1 is SGDLS and CDR2 is YYNGEE. In DNA form, the CDR3 reads TGTGCCAGCAGCGGCGGAGGAGGCTACACCTTC. It specifies CASSGGGGYTF.

The chain is built from TRBV2 and TRBJ2-7; TRBD2 is a possible D gene (7 bases). Germline assignment: CDR1 SNHLY and CDR2 FYNNEI. The V end lost 6 bases, the J end lost 4 bases, and 16 bases lay between the germline ends. The CDR3 length is 14 residues. CDR3 in DNA: TGTGCCAGCAGAGGGGGGGGCGGTGGTTACGAGCAGTACTTC. This translates into CASRGGGGGYEQYF.

The chain joins TRBV18 to TRBJ2-1; D is undetermined. This CDR3 spans 14 amino acids. Trimming pared 0 bases from V and 3 bases from J, leaving 6 bases between. Per germline, CDR1 KGHSH and CDR2 LQKENI. The CDR3 region is CASSPPNGYNEQFF. The CDR3, as DNA: TGTGCCAGCTCACCACCGAACGGCTACAATGAGCAGTTCTTC. Supplemented by reference TRBV18 and TRBJ2-1, the full variable domain reads NAGVMQNPRHLVRRRGQEARLRCSPMKGHSHVYWYRQLPEEGLKFMVYLQKENIIDESGMPKERFSAEFPKEGPSILRIQQVVRGDSAAYFCASSPPNGYNEQFFGPGTRLTVL.

The rearrangement links TRBV5-1 to TRBJ2-3; a weak D match, TRBD2 (6 bases). The ends were cut back, 3 bases at V and 6 bases at J, with 14 bases in the middle. In germline, CDR1 is SGHRS, CDR2 YFSETQ. CDR3 length equals 14 residues. The CDR3 loop reads CASSSQTSPDTQYF. CDR3 coding DNA: TGCGCCAGCAGCTCCCAGACTAGTCCTGATACGCAGTATTTT. Drawing the rest from reference TRBV5-1 and TRBJ2-3, the complete variable domain is KAGVTQTPRYLIKTRGQQVTLSCSPISGHRSVSWYQQTPGQGLQFLFEYFSETQRNKGNFPGRFSGRQFSNSRSEMNVSTLELGDSALYLCASSSQTSPDTQYFGPGTRLTVL.

The chain carries TRBV6-5 and TRBJ1-5; 11 nucleotides line up with TRBD1. This CDR3 is 13 amino acids long. CDR1 and CDR2 (germline): MNHEY, SVGAGI. V lost 8 bases, J lost 6 bases, and 3 bases stayed unmatched. CDR3 nucleotide sequence: TGTGCCAGCGGGGACAGGGGGGTTCAGCCCCAGCATTTT. Translating it yields CASGDRGVQPQHF.

This clone is medium-sized by share. The gene calls are TRBV11-3 and TRBJ2-3; 7 nucleotides agree with TRBD1. Germline assignment: CDR1 SGHNT and CDR2 YENEEA. The CDR3 totals 16 residues. V gave up 2 bases and J gave up 0 bases; unmatched junction bases: 5. The CDR3, as DNA: TGTGCCAGCAGCTTACCCGGGACAGCTAGCACAGATACGCAGTATTTT. Protein product: CASSLPGTASTDTQYF.

The rearrangement links TRBV28 to TRBJ1-5; D not resolved. There are 16 residues in the CDR3. The V and J ends lost 4 bases and 4 bases respectively, with 17 bases between them. Germline V gives CDR1 MDHEN, CDR2 SYDVKM. The CDR3 sequence: CASSSTPFGGNQPQHF. The CDR3 bases are TGTGCCAGCAGTTCTACCCCCTTCGGAGGGAATCAGCCCCAGCATTTT.

A few counts support this clone. V usage is TRBV30 and J usage is TRBJ1-4; 7 bases agree with TRBD1. The CDR3 runs to 15 residues. After removal of 3 bases from V and 8 bases from J, the junction contained 12 bases not matched to a gene. Germline CDR1 is GTSNPN and CDR2 is SVGIG (reference sequence). The DNA for the CDR3 is TGTGCCTGGAGCGCCGAGGGGGCAAGACGGGAAAAACTGTTTTTT. As protein: CAWSAEGARREKLFF.

This chain joins TRBV5-6 and TRBJ1-4; TRBD1 is a possible D gene (6 bases). The germline V gene has CDR1 SGHDT and CDR2 YYEEEE. The CDR3 contains 15 residues. V gave up 0 bases and J gave up 4 bases, with 10 bases separating them. The CDR3 reads CASSLGDRYNEKLFF. The DNA of the CDR3 is TGTGCCAGCAGCTTGGGCGACAGGTATAATGAAAAACTGTTTTTT.

The V and J genes are TRBV27 and TRBJ2-7; D is undetermined. Trimming cost V 7 bases and J 4 bases, with 23 bases left between them. The CDR3 is 16 residues long. Per germline, CDR1 MNHEY and CDR2 SMNVEV (reference sequence). CDR3 nucleotide sequence: TGTGCCAGCACCCCTATAGGCTCCCCAGGTGATTACGAGCAGTACTTC. This gives the protein CASTPIGSPGDYEQYF.

The V call is TRBV10-2, the J call TRBJ1-5; D might be TRBD1 (6 bases). Trimming pared 6 bases from V and 7 bases from J, leaving 16 bases between. CDR3 length equals 14 residues. From germline, CDR1 is WSHSY and CDR2 SAAADI. The CDR3 DNA sequence: TGCGCCAGCAGCGAATACAGGGAACGCCAGCCCCAGCATTTT. This encodes CASSEYRERQPQHF.

This chain joins TRBV25-1 and TRBJ1-1; D is perhaps TRBD1 (5 bases). CDR3 length equals 15 residues. Germline CDR1 and CDR2: MGHDK and SYGVNS. V was cut by 4 bases and J by 1 base, with 13 bases left in between. CDR3 DNA sequence: TGTGCCAGCAGTGCCCCCGGGACTAGGAACACTGAAGCTTTCTTT. Protein product: CASSAPGTRNTEAFF.

Comment on this clone: The sample holds other DNA sequences that translate to the same CDR3. This chain joins TRBV11-2 and TRBJ2-3, with 14 bases lining up with TRBD2. The V and J ends lost 1 base and 3 bases, in that order; junction bases with no gene match: 0. The germline V gene has CDR1 SGHAT and CDR2 FQNNGV. CDR3 size: 16 residues. DNA of the CDR3: TGTGCCAGCAGCTTAGGACTAGCGGGAGGGACAGATACGCAGTATTTT. It specifies CASSLGLAGGTDTQYF.

This clone was observed a few times. The rearrangement uses TRBV29-1 and TRBJ1-2, with 10 nucleotides matching TRBD1. V was clipped by 4 bases and J by 0 bases; unmatched bases: 2. This CDR3 region has 14 residues. The germline gives CDR1 SQVTM, CDR2 ANQGSEA. The CDR3 sequence: CSVGDRGANYGYTF. DNA of the CDR3: TGCAGCGTTGGGGACAGGGGAGCTAACTATGGCTACACCTTC.

This chain joins TRBV6-4 and TRBJ1-5; D possibly corresponds to TRBD1 (5 bases). Germline V CDR1 and CDR2: MRHNA, SNTAGT. With 6 bases removed from V and 2 bases from J, the gap between germline ends came to 14 bases. This CDR3 region has 15 residues. DNA of the CDR3: TGTGCCAGCAGGGGAGGGGTGGGGGGCAATCAGCCCCAGCATTTT. Translation: CASRGGVGGNQPQHF.

This clone was counted between two and nine times. This chain connects TRBV5-4 to TRBJ2-7, with TRBD2 identical over 10 bases. This CDR3 is 14 amino acids long. Germline V gene sequence: CDR1 SGHNT, CDR2 YYREEE (reference sequence). The junction had 5 bases not matched to a gene; V was cut back by 4 bases and J by 4 bases. The CDR3 loop reads CASSAASGSYEQYF. The CDR3 nucleotides are TGTGCCAGCAGCGCTGCTAGCGGGAGTTACGAGCAGTACTTC.

The chain combines TRBV25-1 with TRBJ2-5; D unresolved. Germline V gives CDR1 MGHDK, CDR2 SYGVNS. The CDR3 consists of 16 residues. Trimming cost V 2 bases and J 5 bases, with 18 bases left between them. CDR3 region: CASSEGPGLGLETQYF. CDR3 DNA: TGTGCCAGCAGTGAAGGCCCTGGGCTCGGATTGGAGACCCAGTACTTC. The complete variable domain, with remaining parts taken from reference TRBV25-1 and TRBJ2-5, reads EADIYQTPRYLVIGTGKKITLECSQTMGHDKMYWYQQDPGMELHLIHYSYGVNSTEKGDLSSESTVSRIRTEHFPLTLESARPSHTSQYLCASSEGPGLGLETQYFGPGTRLLVL.

This chain links TRBV2 with TRBJ1-5; possibly TRBD1 for D (5 bases). V lost 1 base, J lost 2 bases, and 9 bases lay in between. CDR1 SNHLY and CDR2 FYNNEI come from the germline V gene. The CDR3 sequence is 15 residues long. The CDR3 loop reads CASSEGGGGNQPQHF. CDR3 bases: TGTGCCAGCAGTGAAGGGGGCGGCGGCAATCAGCCCCAGCATTTT. The entire variable domain, with the rest obtained from reference TRBV2 and TRBJ1-5, is as follows: EPEVTQTPSHQVTQMGQEVILRCVPISNHLYFYWYRQILGQKVEFLVSFYNNEISEKSEIFDDQFSVERPDGSNFTLKIRSTKLEDSAMYFCASSEGGGGNQPQHFGDGTRLSIL.

The J gene is TRBJ1-6, the V gene TRBV30; D remains ambiguous. There are 12 residues in the CDR3. Germline V gives CDR1 GTSNPN, CDR2 SVGIG (reference sequence). V lost 8 bases, J lost 14 bases, and 19 bases lay in between. CDR3 amino acids: CAKRIGKTALHF. The CDR3 DNA is TGTGCCAAACGGATCGGGAAAACGGCCCTCCACTTT.

This clone has only one observation. The genes are TRBV2 and TRBJ1-5, with D perhaps TRBD1 (6 bases). Germline V gives CDR1 SNHLY, CDR2 FYNNEI. The CDR3 contains 15 residues. V was clipped by 6 bases and J by 5 bases, with 17 bases between them. CDR3 sequence: CASSPDTGRHQPQHF. In nucleotides, the CDR3 is TGTGCCAGCAGCCCCGATACAGGGCGCCATCAGCCCCAGCATTTT.

The rearrangement links TRBV6-1 to TRBJ2-2, with 9 positions matching TRBD2. CDR3 length: 18 residues. V lost 0 bases and J lost 4; bases outside the gene matches: 9. Germline V lookup: CDR1 MNHNS, CDR2 SASEGT. The DNA for the CDR3 is TGTGCCAGCAGTGAAGCGGGGCTAGCGGGGCGAGTCACCGGGGAGCTGTTTTTT. It encodes CASSEAGLAGRVTGELFF.

The rearrangement joins TRBV6-5 to TRBJ1-5; 7 bases are shared with TRBD1. This CDR3 is built from 15 residues. J was trimmed by 5 bases and V by 6 bases; bases with no gene match: 10. The germline V gene has CDR1 MNHEY and CDR2 SVGAGI. The CDR3 coding sequence is TGTGCCAGCAGAAACGCAGGGGGTTATCATCAGCCCCAGCATTTT. Residues: CASRNAGGYHQPQHF.

V is TRBV5-1 and J is TRBJ1-2; 8 nucleotides line up with TRBD1. Per germline, CDR1 SGHRS and CDR2 YFSETQ. The CDR3 totals 13 residues. V lost 4 bases to trimming and J lost 10 bases; unmatched junction nucleotides: 9. Here the CDR3 DNA reads TGCGCCAGCAGCCTATGGACAGGGACAGACTACACCTTC. Its translation is CASSLWTGTDYTF.

The chain links TRBV6-1 to TRBJ1-2, with D possibly matching TRBD1 (5 bases). Trimming cost V 2 bases and J 4 bases, with 11 bases left between them. Germline V gives CDR1 MNHNS, CDR2 SASEGT. The CDR3 is 14 residues long. DNA of the CDR3: TGTGCCAGCAGTGAACAGGGCCAAGGCTATGGCTACACCTTC. Its protein product is CASSEQGQGYGYTF.

The chain employs TRBV15 and TRBJ2-1, with 10 bases identical to TRBD2. Trimming removed 0 bases from V and 4 bases from J; junction bases left unmatched: 0. This CDR3 comprises 15 residues. The germline V gene encodes CDR1 LNHNV and CDR2 YYDKDF (reference sequence). The DNA for the CDR3 is TGTGCCACCAGCAGAGATAGCGGGAGGTACAATGAGCAGTTCTTC. It specifies CATSRDSGRYNEQFF.

This chain uses TRBV27 with TRBJ1-1; D is unclear. There are 15 residues in the CDR3. CDR1 is MNHEY, CDR2 SMNVEV, per germline (reference sequence). The V end was cut by 8 bases, the J end by 2 bases, with 18 bases between. CDR3 protein: CASALRLGRNTEAFF. The CDR3 nucleotides are TGTGCCAGCGCCCTTCGCTTGGGGAGAAACACTGAAGCTTTCTTT.

This clone was detected a few times. CDR3 nucleotides: TGCAGCGAGACGAGGGACAGGACGCAGTATTTT. Translation gives CSETRDRTQYF. V usage is TRBV29-1 and J usage is TRBJ2-3, with 8 bases aligning to TRBD1. J gave up 9 bases and V 7 bases, and 6 bases lay outside the gene matches. Germline V CDR1 and CDR2: SQVTM, ANQGSEA. The CDR3 extends over 11 amino acids.